These 10 T cell receptor beta chains were all obtained from the same sample, sequenced in a study of T-cell reconstitution after alpha-beta-depleted transplantation in children. A TCRbeta library incorporating unique molecular identifiers was prepared. In TCRdb, the PCR reads were re-called with MiXCR into one record per CDR3 protein. The sample has a few hundred thousand distinct CDR3 sequences, 9.7% seen once; the top ten hold less than 6%. This specimen consisted of PBMCs from the stem cell graft donor, obtained from the stem cell graft. These receptors originate from a human donor who donated a stem cell graft to a child with SCID.

Ten or more counts support this clonotype. The chain employs TRBV7-9 and TRBJ1-4, with 10 bases matching TRBD1. This CDR3 spans 15 amino acids. V trimming: 5 bases; J trimming: 6 bases; junction bases outside the gene matches: 6. The germline gives CDR1 SEHNR, CDR2 FQNEAQ (reference sequence). The CDR3 region has the DNA TGTGCCAGCAGCGGACGGACAGGGGGGCATGAAAAACTGTTTTTT. The encoded protein is CASSGRTGGHEKLFF.

The sample holds a few counts of this clonotype. V gene TRBV29-1 combines with J gene TRBJ1-2; D is uncertain. CDR1 SQVTM and CDR2 ANQGSEA come from the germline V gene. V was pared by 4 bases and J by 8 bases, with 8 bases between. There are 10 residues in the CDR3. CDR3 sequence reads: CSVVAGGYTF. The CDR3 nucleotides read TGCAGCGTTGTAGCGGGAGGCTACACCTTC.

The chain employs TRBV6-1 and TRBJ2-1; 11 bases fit TRBD2. In germline, CDR1 is MNHNS, CDR2 SASEGT. There are 16 residues in the CDR3. The J segment lost 7 bases and the V segment lost 6 bases, leaving 11 bases of the junction unmatched. The CDR3: CASRAFSGGARNEQFF. The CDR3 DNA follows: TGTGCCAGCAGGGCCTTTAGCGGGGGGGCCAGGAATGAGCAGTTCTTC.

This clonotype was detected ten times or more. The V call is TRBV20-1, the J call TRBJ2-3, with no clear D. Germline-derived CDR1 and CDR2 are DFQATT and SNEGSKA (reference sequence). The CDR3 sequence is 13 residues long. The V and J ends lost 2 bases and 1 base respectively, with 7 bases between them. The CDR3 nucleotides read TGCAGTGCTAGACGCACTGGCACAGATACGCAGTATTTT. As protein: CSARRTGTDTQYF.

In this sample, this clonotype turned up many times. The V gene is TRBV5-1, the J gene TRBJ1-6, with a possible D match to TRBD1 (6 bases). The V end was cut by 0 bases, the J end by 5 bases, with 9 bases between. Germline loops: CDR1 SGHRS, CDR2 YFSETQ. The CDR3 sequence is 15 residues long. The DNA of the CDR3 is TGCGCCAGCAGCTTGGTGTCAGGGGATAATTCACCCCTCCACTTT. It codes for CASSLVSGDNSPLHF.

Ten or more counts support this clonotype. V usage is TRBV5-5 and J usage is TRBJ2-3, with D perhaps assigned TRBD1 or TRBD2 (6 bases each). V lost 1 base and J lost 4, with 13 bases in between. This CDR3 has 15 residues. Germline V gene sequence: CDR1 SGHKS, CDR2 YYEKEE (reference sequence). The CDR3 DNA follows: TGTGCCAGCAGCTTGTCGGAGGGGGGCCCAGATACGCAGTATTTT. Protein sequence: CASSLSEGGPDTQYF. The entire variable domain, with the rest obtained from reference TRBV5-5 and TRBJ2-3, is as follows: DAGVTQSPTHLIKTRGQQVTLRCSPISGHKSVSWYQQVLGQGPQFIFQYYEKEERGRGNFPDRFSARQFPNYSSELNVNALLLGDSALYLCASSLSEGGPDTQYFGPGTRLTVL.

The rearrangement uses TRBV5-1 and TRBJ2-7; 11 nucleotides match TRBD1. Germline V gene sequence: CDR1 SGHRS, CDR2 YFSETQ. J gave up 4 bases and V 3 bases, and 6 bases lay outside the gene matches. The CDR3 runs 15 residues. CDR3 region: CASSYWTGGTYEQYF. The CDR3 region has the DNA TGCGCCAGCAGCTATTGGACAGGGGGCACGTACGAGCAGTACTTC.

This clonotype has ten or more counts. The rearrangement links TRBV28 to TRBJ2-7; the match to TRBD1 covers 9 bases. The CDR3 has 14 amino acids. Losses at the gene ends were 7 bases for V and 6 bases for J; bases not matched to a gene: 10. CDR1 MDHEN and CDR2 SYDVKM come from the germline V gene. CDR3 bases: TGTGCCAGCACGCCGGGGGACAGGGTTGTCGAGCAGTACTTC. It codes for CASTPGDRVVEQYF. Full variable domain (outside the CDR3, taken from reference TRBV28 and TRBJ2-7): DVKVTQSSRYLVKRTGEKVFLECVQDMDHENMFWYRQDPGLGLRLIYFSYDVKMKEKGDIPEGYSVSREKKERFSLILESASTNQTSMYLCASTPGDRVVEQYFGPGTRLTVT.

As concerns this clonotype: Since a much larger clone is just one base distant, this may be a read error. The rearrangement links TRBV7-2 to TRBJ1-2; TRBD1 might be the D (5 bases). Germline lookup yields CDR1 SGHTA and CDR2 FQGNSA. This CDR3 has 14 amino acids. The CDR3 coding sequence is TGTGCCAGCAGCTTTGACACAGGCCCTTATGGCGACACCTTC. This translates into CASSFDTGPYGDTF. The full variable domain, rest sourced from reference TRBV7-2 and TRBJ1-2, is GAGVSQSPSNKVTEKGKDVELRCDPISGHTALYWYRQSLGQGLEFLIYFQGNSAPDKSGLPSDRFSAERTGGSVSTLTIQRTQQEDSAVYLCASSFDTGPYGDTFGSGTRLTVV.

This clonotype appeared a few times. This chain joins TRBV18 and TRBJ2-7; a weak D match, TRBD2 (5 bases). The CDR3 covers 14 residues. Germline V lookup: CDR1 KGHSH, CDR2 LQKENI. Trimming left V 4 bases short and J 2 bases short, with 12 bases between. The CDR3 region is CASSQAREAYEQYF. Here the CDR3 DNA reads TGTGCCAGCTCACAAGCCCGGGAAGCCTACGAGCAGTACTTC. Combining the CDR3 with reference TRBV18 and TRBJ2-7 gives the whole variable domain NAGVMQNPRHLVRRRGQEARLRCSPMKGHSHVYWYRQLPEEGLKFMVYLQKENIIDESGMPKERFSAEFPKEGPSILRIQQVVRGDSAAYFCASSQAREAYEQYFGPGTRLTVT.